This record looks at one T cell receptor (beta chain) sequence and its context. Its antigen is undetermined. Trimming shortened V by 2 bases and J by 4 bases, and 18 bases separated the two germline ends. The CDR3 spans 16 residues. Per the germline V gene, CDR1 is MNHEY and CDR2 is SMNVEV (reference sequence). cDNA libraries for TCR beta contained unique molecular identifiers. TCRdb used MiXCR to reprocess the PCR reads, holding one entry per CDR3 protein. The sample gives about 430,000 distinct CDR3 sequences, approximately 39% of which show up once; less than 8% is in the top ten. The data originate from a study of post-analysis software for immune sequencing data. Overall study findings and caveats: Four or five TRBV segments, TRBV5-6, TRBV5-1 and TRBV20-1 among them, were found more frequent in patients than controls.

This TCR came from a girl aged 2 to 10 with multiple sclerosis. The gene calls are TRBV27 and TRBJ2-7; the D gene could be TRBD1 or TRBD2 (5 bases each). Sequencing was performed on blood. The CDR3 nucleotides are TGTGCCAGCAGTTTAAAGGGACGGCAGGTTGGGTACGAGCAGTACTTC. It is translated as CASSLKGRQVGYEQYF.